The sequence of this T cell receptor (beta chain) was determined in a study of blood T cells in healthy people across ages. There are 13 residues in the CDR3. Trimming pared 3 bases from V and 3 bases from J, leaving 9 bases between. Germline CDR1 reads MDHEN; CDR2 reads SYDVKM. Primers used in a second PCR of about 6 to 12 cycles were a sample-barcoded 5' primer and a J-beta primer mix. TCRdb redid the calling of the 5' RACE reads with MiXCR, one entry per CDR3 protein. The data hold fewer than 900,000 distinct CDR3 sequences, with roughly 44% observed a single time. This clonotype originated in a woman aged 55-69 years in good health. The chain recombines TRBV28 with TRBJ2-7, with D possibly being TRBD2 (5 bases). Sample: blood. This CDR3 is CASSLKRSYEQYF. The CDR3 DNA follows: TGTGCCAGCAGTTTGAAGCGGAGCTACGAGCAGTACTTC.